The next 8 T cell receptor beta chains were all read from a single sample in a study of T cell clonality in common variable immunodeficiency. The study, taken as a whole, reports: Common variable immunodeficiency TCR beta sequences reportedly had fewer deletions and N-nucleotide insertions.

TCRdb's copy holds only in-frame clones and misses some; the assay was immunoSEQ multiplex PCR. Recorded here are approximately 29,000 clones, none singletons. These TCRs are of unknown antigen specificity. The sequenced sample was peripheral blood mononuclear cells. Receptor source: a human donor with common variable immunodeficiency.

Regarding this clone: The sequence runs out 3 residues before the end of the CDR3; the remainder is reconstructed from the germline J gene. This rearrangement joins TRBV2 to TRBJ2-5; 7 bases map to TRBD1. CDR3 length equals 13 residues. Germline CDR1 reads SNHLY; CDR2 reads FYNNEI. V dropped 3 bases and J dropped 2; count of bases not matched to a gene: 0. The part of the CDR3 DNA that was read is TGTGCCAGCAGTGACAGGGGGCAAGAGACC. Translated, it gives CASSDRGQET. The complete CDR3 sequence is CASSDRGQETQYF.

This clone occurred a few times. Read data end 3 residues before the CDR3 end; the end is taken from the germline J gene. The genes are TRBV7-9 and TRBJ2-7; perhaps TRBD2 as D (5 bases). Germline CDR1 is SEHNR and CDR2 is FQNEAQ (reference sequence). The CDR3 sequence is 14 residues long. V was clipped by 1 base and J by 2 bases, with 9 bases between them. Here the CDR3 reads CASSLDRGTYEQYF. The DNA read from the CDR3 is TGTGCCAGCAGCTTAGATCGGGGTACCTACGAG.

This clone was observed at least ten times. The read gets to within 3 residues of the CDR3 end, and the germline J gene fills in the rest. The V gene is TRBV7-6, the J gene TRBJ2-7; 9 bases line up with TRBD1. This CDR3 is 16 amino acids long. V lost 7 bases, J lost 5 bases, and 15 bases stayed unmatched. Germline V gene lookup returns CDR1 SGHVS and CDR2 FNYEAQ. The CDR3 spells CASTEGLGTGFHEQYF. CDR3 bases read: TGTGCCAGCACCGAGGGGCTCGGGACAGGGTTCCACGAG.

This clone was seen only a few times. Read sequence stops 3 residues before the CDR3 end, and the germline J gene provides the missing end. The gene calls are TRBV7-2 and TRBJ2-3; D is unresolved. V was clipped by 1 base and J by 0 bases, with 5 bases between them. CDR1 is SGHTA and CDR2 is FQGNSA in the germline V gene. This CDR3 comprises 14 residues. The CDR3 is CASSLEGSTDTQYF. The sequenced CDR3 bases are TGTGCCAGCAGCTTAGAAGGGAGCACAGATACG.

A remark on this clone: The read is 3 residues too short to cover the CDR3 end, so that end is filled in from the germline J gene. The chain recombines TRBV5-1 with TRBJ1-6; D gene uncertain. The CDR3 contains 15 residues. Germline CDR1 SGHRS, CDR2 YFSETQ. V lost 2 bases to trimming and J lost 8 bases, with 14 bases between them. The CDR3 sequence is CASSFSGLKDSPLHF. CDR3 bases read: TGCGCCAGCAGCTTTTCCGGACTTAAGGATTCACCC. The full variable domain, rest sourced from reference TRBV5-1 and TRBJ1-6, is KAGVTQTPRYLIKTRGQQVTLSCSPISGHRSVSWYQQTPGQGLQFLFEYFSETQRNKGNFPGRFSGRQFSNSRSEMNVSTLELGDSALYLCASSFSGLKDSPLHFGNGTRLTVT.

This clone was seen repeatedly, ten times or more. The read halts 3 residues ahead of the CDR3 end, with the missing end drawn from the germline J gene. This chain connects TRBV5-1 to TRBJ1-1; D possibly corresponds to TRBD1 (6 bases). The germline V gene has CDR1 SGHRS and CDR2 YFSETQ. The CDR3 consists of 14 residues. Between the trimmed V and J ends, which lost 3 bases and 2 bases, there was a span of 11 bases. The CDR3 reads CASSYQGYNTEAFF. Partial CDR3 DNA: TGCGCCAGCAGCTATCAGGGGTATAACACTGAA. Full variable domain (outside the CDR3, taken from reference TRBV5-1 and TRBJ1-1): KAGVTQTPRYLIKTRGQQVTLSCSPISGHRSVSWYQQTPGQGLQFLFEYFSETQRNKGNFPGRFSGRQFSNSRSEMNVSTLELGDSALYLCASSYQGYNTEAFFGQGTRLTVV.

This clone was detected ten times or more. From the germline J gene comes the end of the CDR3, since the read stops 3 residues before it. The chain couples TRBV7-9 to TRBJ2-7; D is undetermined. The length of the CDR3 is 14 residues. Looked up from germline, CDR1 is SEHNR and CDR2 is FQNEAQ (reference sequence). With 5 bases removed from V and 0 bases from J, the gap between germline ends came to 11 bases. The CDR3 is CASSPTVSSYEQYF. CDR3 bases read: TGTGCCAGCAGCCCCACGGTGAGCTCCTACGAG.

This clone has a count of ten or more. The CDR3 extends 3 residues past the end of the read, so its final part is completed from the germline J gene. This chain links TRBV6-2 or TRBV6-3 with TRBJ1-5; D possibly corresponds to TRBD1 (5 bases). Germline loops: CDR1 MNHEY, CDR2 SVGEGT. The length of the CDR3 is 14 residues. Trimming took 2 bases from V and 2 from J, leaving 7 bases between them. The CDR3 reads CASSYPRGNQPQHF. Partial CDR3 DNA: TGTGCCAGCAGTTACCCCAGGGGCAATCAGCCC.